Below, 16 T cell receptor beta chains from the same sample are listed, as sequenced in a study of T cells in Graves' hyperthyroidism and ophthalmopathy. Amplification yielded TCR beta CDR3 regions, with RNA transcripts as the source. During a first-round RT-PCR of the TCR CDR3, the HTBI primer set was used. Each CDR3 protein gets one entry after TCRdb re-called the multiplex PCR reads with MiXCR. The sample contains around 600,000 distinct CDR3 sequences, more than 15% of which appear only once. The material sequenced was blood. All receptors derive from a woman aged 40 to 50 with Graves' ophthalmopathy.

This clonotype was observed at least ten times. The CDR3: CASSPTPGGTDTQYF. CDR3 nucleotides: TGTGCCAGCAGTCCCACCCCGGGGGGCACAGATACGCAGTATTTT. The J gene is TRBJ2-3, the V gene TRBV28; a possible D gene is TRBD2 (6 bases). CDR3 length: 15 residues. Germline V gives CDR1 MDHEN, CDR2 SYDVKM. V was trimmed by 5 bases and J by 1 base, leaving 13 bases between them.

This chain joins TRBV24-1 and TRBJ2-3; TRBD2 might be the D (6 bases). Germline values: CDR1 KGHDR, CDR2 SFDVKD. Trimming cost V 6 bases and J 3 bases, with 21 bases left between them. This CDR3 has 17 residues. In DNA form, the CDR3 reads TGTGCCACCAGTCAGAGGGCTGGAGGGGCGGTGACAGATACGCAGTATTTT. Translation: CATSQRAGGAVTDTQYF.

This clonotype was seen a handful of times. The chain joins TRBV12-3 or TRBV12-4 to TRBJ2-2; tentatively, D is TRBD1 (7 bases). V lost 6 bases and J lost 4, with 15 bases in between. The CDR3 totals 15 residues. The CDR3: CASSPRQGLTGELFF. DNA of the CDR3: TGTGCCAGCAGCCCCCGACAGGGACTCACCGGGGAGCTGTTTTTT.

In this sample, this clonotype turned up many times. V usage is TRBV12-3 or TRBV12-4 and J usage is TRBJ1-5; maybe TRBD1 (6 bases). Trimming stripped 6 bases from V and 6 bases from J, with 18 bases between. The CDR3 sequence is 15 residues long. Here the CDR3 reads CASRGGGLAGQPQHF. The CDR3 region has the DNA TGTGCCAGCAGGGGAGGGGGTTTAGCAGGTCAGCCCCAGCATTTT.

The rearrangement links TRBV2 to TRBJ2-1, with D possibly matching TRBD1 (6 bases). CDR1 SNHLY and CDR2 FYNNEI come from the germline V gene. Trimming pared 7 bases from V and 7 bases from J, leaving 11 bases between. There are 12 residues in the CDR3. The CDR3 DNA reads TGTGCCAGCAATCAGGGGCTTAATGAGCAGTTCTTC. As protein: CASNQGLNEQFF.

The V call is TRBV29-1, the J call TRBJ2-3; possibly TRBD1 or TRBD2 for D (6 bases each). Between the trimmed V and J ends, which lost 4 bases and 2 bases, there was a span of 10 bases. Germline CDR1 is SQVTM and CDR2 is ANQGSEA. This CDR3 has 13 residues. CDR3 amino acids: CSVARDNTDTQYF. In DNA form, the CDR3 reads TGCAGCGTTGCGCGGGACAACACAGATACGCAGTATTTT.

Of note for this clonotype: Possible read error: a much larger clone is one base away. The rearrangement uses TRBV2 and TRBJ2-7, with a tentative D call TRBD1 (5 bases). The CDR3 extends over 13 amino acids. Germline V CDR1 and CDR2: SNHLY, FYNNEI. The CDR3 region is CASRKTQGYEQHF. CDR3 sequence (DNA): TGTGCCAGCAGGAAAACGCAGGGCTACGAGCAGCACTTC.

The chain is built from TRBV7-8 and TRBJ1-2; no reliable D call. The V and J ends lost 4 bases and 10 bases respectively, with 19 bases between them. The CDR3 is 14 residues long. Germline V CDR1 and CDR2: SGHVS, FQNEAQ. In DNA, the CDR3 is TGTGCCAGCAGCTCCCGGTGGGCGGCCGGTGACTACACCTTC. This translates into CASSSRWAAGDYTF.

This chain links TRBV4-2 with TRBJ1-4; D remains unclear. The V gene's germline CDR1 is LGHNA and CDR2 YNFKEQ. V dropped 1 base and J dropped 8 bases, with 8 bases sitting between them. This CDR3 is built from 13 residues. CDR3 loop: CASSQVRSEKLFF. The CDR3, as DNA: TGTGCCAGCAGCCAAGTGCGGAGCGAAAAACTGTTTTTT.

This clonotype was counted many times. The J gene is TRBJ1-1, the V gene TRBV11-2; D may be TRBD1 (5 bases). Trimming shortened V by 1 base and J by 7 bases, and 13 bases separated the two germline ends. CDR3 length: 14 residues. Germline V gene sequence: CDR1 SGHAT, CDR2 FQNNGV. CDR3 bases: TGTGCCAGCAGCTTAGGGGGCTCGGGGAATGAAGCTTTCTTT. This translates into CASSLGGSGNEAFF.

This clonotype was seen a few times. V usage is TRBV20-1 and J usage is TRBJ2-5; TRBD1 is a possible D gene (6 bases). Trimming cost V 1 base and J 3 bases, with 15 bases left between them. The CDR3 has 15 residues. Germline CDR1 and CDR2: DFQATT and SNEGSKA (reference sequence). The CDR3 DNA reads as TGCAGTGCTAGAGGGATAACAGGGCGGGAAGAGACCCAGTACTTC. Translation gives CSARGITGREETQYF.

This clonotype was counted between two and nine times. This chain links TRBV6-5 with TRBJ1-5, with D possibly being TRBD1 (6 bases). Germline V gives CDR1 MNHEY, CDR2 SVGAGI. The CDR3 contains 15 residues. Trimming removed 2 bases at V and 3 bases at J, with 11 bases between. Here the CDR3 DNA reads TGTGCCAGCAGTTACACGGACAGAGACAATCAGCCCCAGCATTTT. Translating gives CASSYTDRDNQPQHF.

This clonotype was counted ten times or more. The chain uses TRBV18 and TRBJ2-1, with D tentatively TRBD1 or TRBD2 (5 bases each). V was shortened by 2 bases and J by 3 bases, with 11 bases between the two germline ends. CDR3 length: 15 residues. Germline lookup yields CDR1 KGHSH and CDR2 LQKENI. The CDR3 sequence is CASSPGQGVYNEQFF. CDR3 nucleotide sequence: TGTGCCAGCTCACCAGGGCAGGGAGTCTACAATGAGCAGTTCTTC.

The table lists this clonotype with many counts. V usage is TRBV30 and J usage is TRBJ1-1, with 7 bases that match TRBD1. V gave up 2 bases and J gave up 6 bases; unmatched junction bases: 3. Germline-derived CDR1 and CDR2 are GTSNPN and SVGIG (reference sequence). The CDR3 totals 12 residues. The chain's CDR3 is CAWSLRGPEAFF. The DNA of the CDR3 is TGTGCCTGGAGTCTTAGGGGGCCTGAAGCTTTCTTT. Combining the CDR3 with reference TRBV30 and TRBJ1-1 gives the whole variable domain SQTIHQWPATLVQPVGSPLSLECTVEGTSNPNLYWYRQAAGRGLQLLFYSVGIGQISSEVPQNLSASRPQDRQFILSSKKLLLSDSGFYLCAWSLRGPEAFFGQGTRLTVV.

The rearrangement joins TRBV15 to TRBJ1-5; 7 bases line up with TRBD1. CDR1 is LNHNV and CDR2 is YYDKDF in the germline V gene (reference sequence). The ends lost 0 bases at V and 3 bases at J; junction bases unmatched: 5. This CDR3 has 16 residues. The CDR3: CATSRDLTGNNQPQHF. DNA for the CDR3: TGTGCCACCAGCAGAGATCTGACAGGGAACAATCAGCCCCAGCATTTT.

This clonotype occurred a few times. The gene calls are TRBV7-9 and TRBJ2-2; 10 bases map to TRBD1. The CDR3 has 16 residues. The V gene's germline CDR1 is SEHNR and CDR2 FQNEAQ (reference sequence). V gave up 5 bases and J gave up 7 bases; unmatched junction bases: 10. CDR3 coding DNA: TGTGCCAGCAGCGCCTTAGCCGGGACAGGGGTCGGGGAGCTGTTTTTT. Translated: CASSALAGTGVGELFF.